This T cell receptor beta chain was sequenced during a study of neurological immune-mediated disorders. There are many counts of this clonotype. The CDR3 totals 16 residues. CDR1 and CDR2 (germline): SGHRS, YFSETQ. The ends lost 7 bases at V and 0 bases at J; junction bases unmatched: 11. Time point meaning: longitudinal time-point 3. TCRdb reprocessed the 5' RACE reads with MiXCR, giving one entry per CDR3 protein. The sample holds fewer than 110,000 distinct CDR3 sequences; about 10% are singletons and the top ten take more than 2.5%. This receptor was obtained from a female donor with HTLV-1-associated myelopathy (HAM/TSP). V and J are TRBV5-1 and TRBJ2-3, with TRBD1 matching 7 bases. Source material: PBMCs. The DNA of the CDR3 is TGCGCCAGCGGAAATAACAGGGGAACTAGCACAGATACGCAGTATTTT. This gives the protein CASGNNRGTSTDTQYF.